This T cell receptor (beta chain) was obtained from a study of cytomegalovirus exposure and HLA in healthy donors. Use of 60 Vbeta and 13 Jbeta primers characterized the PCR. Sequencing used immunoSEQ multiplex PCR; TCRdb keeps in-frame clones, though not all of them. The profile shows around 120,000 clones, around 68% of them singletons. Study-level findings and limits: It is likely that the observed cluster of highly shared sequence variants was a sequencing artifact.

CDR3 length: 12 amino acids. Regarding this clone: As yet, its antigen is unknown.

J is TRBJ2-5 and V is TRBV1; TRBD2, the table's D call, was not compared with the DNA. TRBV1 is described as a pseudogene. This sequence was found in a woman aged 45-65 years in good health and CMV-seropositive. Source material: PBMCs. The CDR3 here is CTSCNKPGEQYF. For the CDR3, the DNA is TGCACCAGCTGTAATAAGCCGGGGGAGCAGTACTTC.